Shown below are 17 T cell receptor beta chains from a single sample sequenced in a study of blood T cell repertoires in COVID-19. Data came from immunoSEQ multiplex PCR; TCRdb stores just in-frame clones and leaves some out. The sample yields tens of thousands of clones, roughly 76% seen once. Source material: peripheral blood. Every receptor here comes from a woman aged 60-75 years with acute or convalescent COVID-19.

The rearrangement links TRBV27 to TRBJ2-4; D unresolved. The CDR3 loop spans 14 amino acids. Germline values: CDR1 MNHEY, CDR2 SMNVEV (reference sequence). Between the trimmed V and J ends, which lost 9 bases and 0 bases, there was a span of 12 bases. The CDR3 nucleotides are TGTGCCAGTAGTACGCGGATAGCCAAAAACATTCAGTACTTC. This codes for CASSTRIAKNIQYF.

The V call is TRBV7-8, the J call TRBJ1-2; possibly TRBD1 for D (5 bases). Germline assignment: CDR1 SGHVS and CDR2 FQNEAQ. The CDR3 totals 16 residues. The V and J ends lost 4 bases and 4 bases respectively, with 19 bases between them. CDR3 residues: CASSSGGAGRGYGYTF. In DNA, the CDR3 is TGTGCCAGCAGCTCAGGTGGGGCAGGGAGGGGCTATGGCTACACCTTC. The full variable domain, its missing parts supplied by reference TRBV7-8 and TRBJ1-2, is GAGVSQSPRYKVAKRGQDVALRCDPISGHVSLFWYQQALGQGPEFLTYFQNEAQLDKSGLPSDRFFAERPEGSVSTLKIQRTQQEDSAVYLCASSSGGAGRGYGYTFGSGTRLTVV.

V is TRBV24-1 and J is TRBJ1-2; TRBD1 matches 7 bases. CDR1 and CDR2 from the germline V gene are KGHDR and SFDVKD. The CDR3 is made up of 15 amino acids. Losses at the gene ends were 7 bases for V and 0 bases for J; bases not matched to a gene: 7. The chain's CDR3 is CATSGTVDTNYGYTF. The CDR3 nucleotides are TGTGCCACCAGCGGGACAGTCGATACTAACTATGGCTACACCTTC.

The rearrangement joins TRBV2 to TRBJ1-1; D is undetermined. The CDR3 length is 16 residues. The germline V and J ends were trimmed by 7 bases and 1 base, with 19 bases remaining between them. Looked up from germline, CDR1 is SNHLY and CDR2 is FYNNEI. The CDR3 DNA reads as TGTGCCAGCACCTTCCTTGGGGAGGGCGCGAACACTGAAGCTTTCTTT. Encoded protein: CASTFLGEGANTEAFF. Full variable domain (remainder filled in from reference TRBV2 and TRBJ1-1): EPEVTQTPSHQVTQMGQEVILRCVPISNHLYFYWYRQILGQKVEFLVSFYNNEISEKSEIFDDQFSVERPDGSNFTLKIRSTKLEDSAMYFCASTFLGEGANTEAFFGQGTRLTVV.

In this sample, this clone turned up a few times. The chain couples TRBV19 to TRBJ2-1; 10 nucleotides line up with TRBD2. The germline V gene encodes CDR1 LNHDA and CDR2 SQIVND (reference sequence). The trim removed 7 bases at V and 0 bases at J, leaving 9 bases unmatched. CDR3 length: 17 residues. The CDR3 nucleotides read TGTGCCAGTACCCTACGACTAGCGGGTAGCTCCTACAATGAGCAGTTCTTC. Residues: CASTLRLAGSSYNEQFF.

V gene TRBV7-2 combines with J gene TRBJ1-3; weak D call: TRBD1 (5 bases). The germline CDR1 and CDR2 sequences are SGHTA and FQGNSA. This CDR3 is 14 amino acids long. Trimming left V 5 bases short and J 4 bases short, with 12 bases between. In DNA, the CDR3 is TGTGCCAGCAGCGGGGCGGGGACGGGAAACACCATATATTTT. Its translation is CASSGAGTGNTIYF. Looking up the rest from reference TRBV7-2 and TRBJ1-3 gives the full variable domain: GAGVSQSPSNKVTEKGKDVELRCDPISGHTALYWYRQSLGQGLEFLIYFQGNSAPDKSGLPSDRFSAERTGGSVSTLTIQRTQQEDSAVYLCASSGAGTGNTIYFGEGSWLTVV.

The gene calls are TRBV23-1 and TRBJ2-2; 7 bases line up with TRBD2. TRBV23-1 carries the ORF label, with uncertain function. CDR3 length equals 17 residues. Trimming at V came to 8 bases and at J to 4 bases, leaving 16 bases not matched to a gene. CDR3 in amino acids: CASSRQIRGVGTGELFF. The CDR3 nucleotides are TGCGCCAGCTCGCGTCAAATCCGGGGGGTGGGCACCGGGGAGCTGTTTTTT.

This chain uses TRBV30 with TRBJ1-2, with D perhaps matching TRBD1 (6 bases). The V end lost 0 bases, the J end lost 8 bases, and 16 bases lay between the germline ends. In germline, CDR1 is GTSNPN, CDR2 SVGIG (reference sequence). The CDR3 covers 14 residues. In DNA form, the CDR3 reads TGTGCCTGGAGTGTACGTACAGGGCGAGGAGGCTACACCTTC. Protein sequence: CAWSVRTGRGGYTF. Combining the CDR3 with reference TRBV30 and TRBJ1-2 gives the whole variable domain SQTIHQWPATLVQPVGSPLSLECTVEGTSNPNLYWYRQAAGRGLQLLFYSVGIGQISSEVPQNLSASRPQDRQFILSSKKLLLSDSGFYLCAWSVRTGRGGYTFGSGTRLTVV.

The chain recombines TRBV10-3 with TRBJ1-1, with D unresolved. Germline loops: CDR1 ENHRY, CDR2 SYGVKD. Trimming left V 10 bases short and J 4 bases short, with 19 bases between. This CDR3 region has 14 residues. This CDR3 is CATTQAGGSTEAFF. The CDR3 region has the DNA TGTGCCACCACCCAGGCGGGTGGGAGCACTGAAGCTTTCTTT.

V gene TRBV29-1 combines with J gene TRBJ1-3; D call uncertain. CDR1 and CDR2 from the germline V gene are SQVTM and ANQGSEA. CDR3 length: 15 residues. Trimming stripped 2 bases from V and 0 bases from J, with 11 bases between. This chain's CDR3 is CSVEPPGGSGNTIYF. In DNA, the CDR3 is TGCAGCGTTGAACCCCCTGGCGGCTCTGGAAACACCATATATTTT.

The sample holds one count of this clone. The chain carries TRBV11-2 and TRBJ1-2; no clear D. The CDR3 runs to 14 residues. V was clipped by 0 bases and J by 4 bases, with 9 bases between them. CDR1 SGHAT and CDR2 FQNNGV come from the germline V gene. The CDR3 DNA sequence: TGTGCCAGCAGCTTAGATCTCGAACTCTATGGCTACACCTTC. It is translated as CASSLDLELYGYTF.

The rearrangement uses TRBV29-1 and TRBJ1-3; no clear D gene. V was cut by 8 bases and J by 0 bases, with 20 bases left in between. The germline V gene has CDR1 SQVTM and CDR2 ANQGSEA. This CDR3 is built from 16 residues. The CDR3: CSIPAGTANSGNTIYF. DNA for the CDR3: TGCAGCATCCCCGCGGGCACGGCTAACTCTGGAAACACCATATATTTT.

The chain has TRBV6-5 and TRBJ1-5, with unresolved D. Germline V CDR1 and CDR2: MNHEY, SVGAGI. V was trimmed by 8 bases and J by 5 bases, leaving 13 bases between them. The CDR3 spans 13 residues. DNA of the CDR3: TGTGCCAGCCTGGCAACCATGGATCAGCCCCAGCATTTT. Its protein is CASLATMDQPQHF.

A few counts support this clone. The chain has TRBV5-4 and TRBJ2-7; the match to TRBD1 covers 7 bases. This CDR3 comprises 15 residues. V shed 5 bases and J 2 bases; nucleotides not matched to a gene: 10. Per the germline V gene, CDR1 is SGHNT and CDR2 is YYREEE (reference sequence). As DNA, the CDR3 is TGTGCCAGCAGACGAGGACAGGCCCAGACCTACGAGCAGTACTTC. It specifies CASRRGQAQTYEQYF.

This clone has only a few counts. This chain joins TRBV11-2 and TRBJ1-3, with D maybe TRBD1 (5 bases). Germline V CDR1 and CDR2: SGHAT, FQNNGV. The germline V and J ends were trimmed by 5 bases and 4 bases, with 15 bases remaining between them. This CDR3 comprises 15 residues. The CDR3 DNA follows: TGTGCCAGCAGCCCACCTGGGGCGGAAGGAAACACCATATATTTT. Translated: CASSPPGAEGNTIYF. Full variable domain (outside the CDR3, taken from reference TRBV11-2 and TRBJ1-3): EAGVAQSPRYKIIEKRQSVAFWCNPISGHATLYWYQQILGQGPKLLIQFQNNGVVDDSQLPKDRFSAERLKGVDSTLKIQPAKLEDSAVYLCASSPPGAEGNTIYFGEGSWLTVV.

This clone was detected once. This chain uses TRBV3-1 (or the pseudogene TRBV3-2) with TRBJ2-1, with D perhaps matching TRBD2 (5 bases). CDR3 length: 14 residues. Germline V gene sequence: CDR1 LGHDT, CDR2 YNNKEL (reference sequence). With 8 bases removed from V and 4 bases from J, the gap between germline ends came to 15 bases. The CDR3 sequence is CASVSGRNYNEQFF. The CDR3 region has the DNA TGTGCCAGCGTAAGCGGACGAAATTACAATGAGCAGTTCTTC.

CDR3 nucleotide sequence: TGTGCCAGCAGCGTAGTTGAGGGTTTGTATGGCTACACCTTC. As protein: CASSVVEGLYGYTF. The chain joins TRBV9 to TRBJ1-2; D is uncertain. The germline V and J ends were trimmed by 0 bases and 5 bases, with 11 bases remaining between them. The CDR3 contains 14 residues. Germline loops: CDR1 SGDLS, CDR2 YYNGEE. The full variable domain, in which reference TRBV9 and TRBJ1-2 provide the parts outside the CDR3, is DSGVTQTPKHLITATGQRVTLRCSPRSGDLSVYWYQQSLDQGLQFLIQYYNGEERAKGNILERFSAQQFPDLHSELNLSSLELGDSALYFCASSVVEGLYGYTFGSGTRLTVV.